The 7 T cell receptor beta chains listed next were all sequenced from one sample in a study of shared clonotypes between healthy human individuals. The method was immunoSEQ multiplex PCR; TCRdb's version includes in-frame clones alone and lacks a portion of them. The sample gives about 2 million clones, approximately 95% of which show up once; 0.13% is in the top ten. Sequenced sample: naive CD4+ T cells sorted from blood. Subset in this sample: CD45RA+ positively selected. These receptors originate from a man between 18 and 35 years old in good health.

V is TRBV21-1 and J is TRBJ1-5; the D call in the table, TRBD1, was not verified against the DNA. TRBV21-1 is given as a pseudogene. This CDR3 is 15 amino acids long. The CDR3 loop is CASRKRVRRGTSQHF. DNA of the CDR3: TGTGCCAGCAGAAAACGGGTACGCAGGGGGACGTCCCAGCATTTT.

V usage is TRBV18 and J usage is TRBJ2-1; 7 positions agree with TRBD1. CDR1 and CDR2 (germline): KGHSH, LQKENI. The trim removed 4 bases at V and 6 bases at J, leaving 3 bases unmatched. The CDR3 contains 13 residues. Here the CDR3 reads CASSLDRSNEQFF. The CDR3 bases are TGTGCCAGCTCACTGGACAGGTCCAATGAGCAGTTCTTC.

Remarks on this clone: A clone one base away is much larger, so this may be a read error. The identical CDR3 is also encoded by other nucleotide sequences in the sample. The chain carries TRBV5-6 and TRBJ1-2; 8 bases map to TRBD1. Germline V gene sequence: CDR1 SGHDT, CDR2 YYEEEE. The CDR3 is 14 residues long. Trimming took 6 bases from V and 5 from J; bases not matched to a gene: 9. CDR3 nucleotide sequence: TGTGCCAGCACCCAGGGGGCACTTAGTTATGGCTACACCTTC. Its translation: CASTQGALSYGYTF.

The CDR3 loop is CASTWDRPPSGETQYF. The CDR3 DNA reads as TGCGCCAGCACATGGGACCGACCACCCTCTGGAGAGACCCAGTACTTC. This chain links TRBV10-2 with TRBJ2-5; D is possibly TRBD1 or TRBD2 (5 bases each). V was cut by 7 bases and J by 4 bases, with 22 bases left in between. In germline, CDR1 is WSHSY, CDR2 SAAADI. The CDR3 is 16 amino acids.

This clone appeared a single time. V usage is TRBV7-8 and J usage is TRBJ2-3; perhaps TRBD1 as D (5 bases). V was trimmed by 2 bases and J by 6 bases, leaving 12 bases between them. The CDR3 has 14 residues. Per the germline V gene, CDR1 is SGHVS and CDR2 is FQNEAQ. As DNA, the CDR3 is TGTGCCAGCAGCTTACAGGGTGAAAGGGATACGCAGTATTTT. This encodes CASSLQGERDTQYF.

The chain combines TRBV2 with TRBJ1-2; TRBD1 is a possible D gene (6 bases). CDR1 SNHLY and CDR2 FYNNEI come from the germline V gene. V was pared by 6 bases and J by 4 bases, with 12 bases between. This CDR3 contains 13 residues. CDR3 residues: CASREDSLYGYTF. In nucleotides, the CDR3 is TGTGCCAGCAGGGAGGACAGCCTCTATGGCTACACCTTC.

The rearrangement links TRBV5-5 to TRBJ1-6; D is unclear. Trimming removed 4 bases from V and 0 bases from J, with 14 bases in between. CDR1 is SGHKS and CDR2 is YYEKEE in the germline V gene (reference sequence). The CDR3 covers 17 residues. CDR3 sequence reads: CASSDDTYSSYNSPLHF. The CDR3 DNA is TGTGCCAGCAGCGATGACACCTACAGCTCCTATAATTCACCCCTCCACTTT. The complete variable domain, with remaining parts taken from reference TRBV5-5 and TRBJ1-6, reads DAGVTQSPTHLIKTRGQQVTLRCSPISGHKSVSWYQQVLGQGPQFIFQYYEKEERGRGNFPDRFSARQFPNYSSELNVNALLLGDSALYLCASSDDTYSSYNSPLHFGNGTRLTVT.